This T cell receptor beta chain was sequenced in a study of blood T cell repertoires in COVID-19. Followed over time, Seattle patients had been enrolled while infection was active. The V and J ends lost 0 bases and 2 bases, in that order; junction bases with no gene match: 10. The length of the CDR3 is 19 residues. Germline V gives CDR1 LGHDT, CDR2 YNNKEL (reference sequence). Per the original data handling: Amplification of reference gene primers provided the estimated nucleated cell counts. Using immunoSEQ multiplex PCR, the repertoire was profiled, and TCRdb retains in-frame clones only, with some absent. V, J and clone size are taken as reported in that table, and D and trimming were inferred from the DNA itself. The data hold 450,000 or so clones, with about 87% observed a single time.

V and J are TRBV3-1 (or the pseudogene TRBV3-2) and TRBJ2-5; 12 bases line up with TRBD2. This receptor was taken from a young man with COVID-19, enrolled during active disease. The specimen was peripheral blood. The CDR3 spells CASSQDLAGGRRIQETQYF. The CDR3 DNA reads TGTGCCAGCAGCCAAGATCTAGCGGGGGGGAGGAGGATTCAAGAGACCCAGTACTTC.